These T cell receptor beta chains were read from a single sample in a study of CD8 T cells in ankylosing spondylitis. MiXCR, applied by TCRdb to the 5' RACE reads, yields one record per CDR3 protein. The sample lists 750,000 to 850,000 distinct CDR3 sequences, roughly 12% occurring once. Sequenced: blood, either unsorted or a sorted T cell fraction (not recorded which). The receptors were sampled from a male donor with ankylosing spondylitis. CDR3s include the opening cysteine and the closing phenylalanine or tryptophan. A D gene is named only where the DNA matches it firmly. Clone size is shown for a subset of rows, as once, few, many or a class of expanded clone.

J: TRBJ1-6
D: NA
V: TRBV4-2
size: few
DNA: TGTGCCAGCAGCCGCCAGACAGCGGCTATTGAAAATTCACCCCTCCACTTT
CDR3: CASSRQTAAIENSPLHF

J: TRBJ2-5
D: NA
V: TRBV6-1
size: NA
DNA: TGTGCCAGCAGTGAAAAAGCGGCAGGGGAAGAGACCCAGTACTTC
CDR3: CASSEKAAGEETQYF

J: TRBJ1-5
D: NA
V: TRBV20-1
size: many
DNA: TGCAGTGCTAGCCTATGGGGAGGCGGCAATCAGCCCCAGCATTTT
CDR3: CSASLWGGGNQPQHF

J: TRBJ1-4
D: TRBD1
V: TRBV27
size: NA
DNA: TGTGCCAGCAGTTCCCAGGGGGCGTTAGGAAAACTGTTTTTT
CDR3: CASSSQGALGKLFF

J: TRBJ1-2
D: NA
V: TRBV29-1
size: many
DNA: TGCAGCGTTGCCCCGGGGCATAGAGCTAACTATGGCTACACCTTC
CDR3: CSVAPGHRANYGYTF

J: TRBJ1-5
D: NA
V: TRBV28
size: few
DNA: TGTGCTTGCCGGGACTATAGCAATCAGCCCCAGCATTTT
CDR3: CACRDYSNQPQHF

J: TRBJ2-1
D: TRBD2
V: TRBV20-1
size: many
DNA: TGCAGTGCTAGAGTGAGGAGCGGGAGGAGCTACAATGAGCAGTTCTTC
CDR3: CSARVRSGRSYNEQFF

J: TRBJ2-3
D: TRBD2
V: TRBV5-1
size: NA
DNA: TGCGCCAGCAGCTCCTGGGACGGGGGGAGGACAGATACGCAGTATTTT
CDR3: CASSSWDGGRTDTQYF

J: TRBJ2-3
D: NA
V: TRBV4-3
size: NA
DNA: TGCGCCAGCAGCCCCATGCGCGCAGATACGCAGTATTTT
CDR3: CASSPMRADTQYF

J: TRBJ1-2
D: NA
V: TRBV20-1
size: NA
DNA: TGCAGTGCTAGTCAAGGGGTATATGGCTACACCTTC
CDR3: CSASQGVYGYTF

J: TRBJ1-1
D: NA
V: TRBV4-2
size: NA
DNA: TGTGCCAGCAGCCAAGGCACTGATCGACACCCCGCAGCTTTCTTT
CDR3: CASSQGTDRHPAAFF

J: TRBJ1-3
D: TRBD1
V: TRBV27
size: few
DNA: TGTGCCAGCAGTTTATATGGGACAGGGAGAAACACCATATATTTT
CDR3: CASSLYGTGRNTIYF

J: TRBJ1-2
D: TRBD1
V: TRBV11-2
size: few
DNA: TGTGCCAGCAGCTTAGTTGTAGGGACAGGGGCTACTGGGTATGGCTACACCTTC
CDR3: CASSLVVGTGATGYGYTF

J: TRBJ2-6
D: NA
V: TRBV6-7
size: NA
DNA: TGTGCCAGCATGCTTCAAAGTGGGGCCAACGTCCTGACTTTC
CDR3: CASMLQSGANVLTF

J: TRBJ1-6
D: NA
V: TRBV4-1
size: NA
DNA: TGCGCCAGCAGCCGACCGGGGGTACGAGATAATTCACCCCTCCACTTT
CDR3: CASSRPGVRDNSPLHF

J: TRBJ1-4
D: NA
V: TRBV5-1
size: few
DNA: TGCGCCAGCAGCTTAGCCCACCGAGGGGAAAAACTGTTTTTT
CDR3: CASSLAHRGEKLFF

J: TRBJ2-2
D: TRBD1
V: TRBV9
size: few
DNA: TGTGCCAGCAGCGTGAGCCCGGACAGGGGCTACACCGGGGAGCTGTTTTTT
CDR3: CASSVSPDRGYTGELFF

J: TRBJ2-7
D: TRBD2
V: TRBV4-2
size: NA
DNA: TGTGCCAGCAGCTCTATTCCCGGGACTAGCGGGAGTTACGAGCAGTACTTC
CDR3: CASSSIPGTSGSYEQYF

J: TRBJ2-3
D: TRBD2
V: TRBV20-1
size: few
DNA: TGCAGTGCTAGAGTTCGAGCGGGGGGCACAGATACGCAGTATTTT
CDR3: CSARVRAGGTDTQYF

J: TRBJ2-1
D: TRBD2
V: TRBV20-1
size: NA
DNA: TGCAATGCAGCGGGAAACTACAATGAGCAGTTCTTC
CDR3: CNAAGNYNEQFF

J: TRBJ2-7
D: TRBD1
V: TRBV18
size: NA
DNA: TGTGCCAGCTCACTAGGGACAGGGAACACCTACGAGCAGTACTTC
CDR3: CASSLGTGNTYEQYF

J: TRBJ1-2
D: NA
V: TRBV4-3
size: NA
DNA: TGCGCCAGCAGCCAAGATGCCAGGCGGGGATACACCTTC
CDR3: CASSQDARRGYTF

J: TRBJ2-1
D: TRBD2
V: TRBV9
size: few
DNA: TGTGCCAGCAGCGCCCTACTAGCGGGGGGGTTTTACAATGAGCAGTTCTTC
CDR3: CASSALLAGGFYNEQFF

J: TRBJ2-7
D: TRBD1
V: TRBV5-6
size: NA
DNA: TGTGCCAGCAGCTTGTTGGGACAGGGGTTTTCCTACGAGCAGTACTTC
CDR3: CASSLLGQGFSYEQYF